Shown below are 26 T cell receptor beta chains from a single sample sequenced in a study of cytomegalovirus exposure and HLA in healthy donors. PCR used 60 Vbeta primers and 13 Jbeta primers. The protocol was immunoSEQ multiplex PCR, while the TCRdb copy is restricted to in-frame clones and leaves out a portion. The sample yields some 170,000 clones, around a tenth seen once. The sample comprised PBMCs. These TCRs come from a woman in her twenties or thirties in good health and CMV-seropositive.

The chain is built from TRBV5-6 and TRBJ2-7, with 9 positions matching TRBD1. The length of the CDR3 is 15 residues. V gave up 1 base and J gave up 4 bases; unmatched junction bases: 6. Per the germline V gene, CDR1 is SGHDT and CDR2 is YYEEEE. In DNA, the CDR3 is TGTGCCAGCAGCTTGTTAGTGGGACAGGGATACGAGCAGTACTTC. Translating gives CASSLLVGQGYEQYF.

CDR3 in amino acids: CASSLGALRENSPLHF. In nucleotides, the CDR3 is TGTGCCAGCAGCTTAGGGGCACTCAGAGAGAATTCACCCCTCCACTTT. This chain connects TRBV5-6 to TRBJ1-6; D might be TRBD1 (5 bases). V was cut by 2 bases and J by 7 bases, with 16 bases left in between. In germline, CDR1 is SGHDT, CDR2 YYEEEE. The CDR3 is 16 amino acids.

This clone turned up a few times. This rearrangement joins TRBV7-2 to TRBJ2-3; the match to TRBD2 covers 10 bases. Germline V CDR1 and CDR2: SGHTA, FQGNSA. The CDR3 is 15 residues long. V trimming: 6 bases; J trimming: 4 bases; junction bases outside the gene matches: 7. The CDR3 nucleotides read TGTGCCAGCAGTCAAAGCGGGAGGGCCCCAGATACGCAGTATTTT. Amino acids: CASSQSGRAPDTQYF.

This clone has more than one count but fewer than ten. This rearrangement joins TRBV5-6 to TRBJ2-5; D is possibly TRBD1 or TRBD2 (6 bases each). From germline, CDR1 is SGHDT and CDR2 YYEEEE. Deletions cut 4 bases from V and 9 bases from J, with 16 bases between. This CDR3 is built from 13 residues. This CDR3 reads CASSMGLPGAQYF. The CDR3 DNA reads TGTGCCAGCAGCATGGGACTCCCAGGGGCCCAGTACTTC.

This clone was picked up a small number of times. CDR3 nucleotide sequence: TGTGCCAGCAGCTGCGAACTAGCGGGAACCACCAATGAGCAGTTCTTC. The encoded protein is CASSCELAGTTNEQFF. The chain links TRBV7-3 to TRBJ2-1; 10 nucleotides align to TRBD2. The CDR3 has 16 residues. Germline CDR1 SGHTA, CDR2 FQGTGA. V was pared by 4 bases and J by 6 bases, with 9 bases of the junction left unmatched.

This clone was counted a few times. The chain uses TRBV15 and TRBJ2-1, with TRBD2 matching 13 bases. The junction had 11 bases not matched to a gene; V was cut back by 0 bases and J by 9 bases. Germline-derived CDR1 and CDR2 are LNHNV and YYDKDF (reference sequence). The CDR3 has 18 amino acids. CDR3 sequence reads: CATSRDWTSGSYDAEQFF. The CDR3 nucleotides are TGTGCCACCAGCAGAGATTGGACTAGCGGGAGTTACGACGCTGAGCAGTTCTTC.

The chain recombines TRBV5-1 with TRBJ1-1; D not certain. CDR1 and CDR2 (germline): SGHRS, YFSETQ. V lost 3 bases, J lost 1 base, and 10 bases lay in between. The CDR3 has 14 amino acids. The CDR3 loop is CASSYDSQNTEAFF. Here the CDR3 DNA reads TGCGCCAGCAGCTATGACTCGCAGAACACTGAAGCTTTCTTT.

This clone appeared a few times. J is TRBJ1-3 and V is TRBV6-6, with TRBD1 as a possible D gene (5 bases). The V end was cut by 4 bases, the J end by 6 bases, with 19 bases between. The CDR3 extends over 16 amino acids. Germline-derived CDR1 and CDR2 are MNHNY and SVGAGI (reference sequence). The CDR3 DNA is TGTGCCAGCAGTTCCCGGGACTCCCCCCCGGCAAACACCATATATTTT. It codes for CASSSRDSPPANTIYF.

This clone has more than one count but fewer than ten. The gene calls are TRBV2 and TRBJ2-4; 11 nucleotides match TRBD2. The junction had 7 bases not matched to a gene; V was cut back by 6 bases and J by 6 bases. The CDR3 runs to 15 residues. Germline CDR1 and CDR2: SNHLY and FYNNEI. The CDR3 sequence: CASSRTGLAGNIQYF. DNA of the CDR3: TGTGCCAGCAGCCGCACTGGACTAGCGGGAAACATTCAGTACTTC.

This clone has only a few counts. This chain links TRBV6-1 with TRBJ2-5; D is undetermined. The CDR3 extends over 13 amino acids. Germline assignment: CDR1 MNHNS and CDR2 SASEGT. V lost 3 bases, J lost 11 bases, and 16 bases lay in between. CDR3 DNA sequence: TGTGCCAGCAGTGATCGCCTTCGGAGTTTTCAGTACTTC. It is translated as CASSDRLRSFQYF.

The rearrangement links TRBV14 to TRBJ2-7, with 10 bases fitting TRBD2. Trimming removed 2 bases from V and 2 bases from J; junction bases left unmatched: 15. Germline V CDR1 and CDR2: SGHDN, FVKESK. CDR3 length: 19 residues. Written as DNA, the CDR3 is TGTGCCAGCAGCCAAATGGGGCTGGCTAGCGGGAGTTACACCTACGAGCAGTACTTC. It is translated as CASSQMGLASGSYTYEQYF. The entire variable domain, with the rest obtained from reference TRBV14 and TRBJ2-7, is as follows: EAGVTQFPSHSVIEKGQTVTLRCDPISGHDNLYWYRRVMGKEIKFLLHFVKESKQDESGMPNNRFLAERTGGTYSTLKVQPAELEDSGVYFCASSQMGLASGSYTYEQYFGPGTRLTVT.

This clone appeared a few times. This chain uses TRBV30 with TRBJ2-1; D is perhaps TRBD2 (6 bases). The CDR3 runs to 12 residues. CDR1 and CDR2 (germline): GTSNPN, SVGIG (reference sequence). The V gene lost 3 bases and the J gene lost 10 bases, with 13 bases spanning the gap. The CDR3 loop is CAWSPGGTEQFF. In nucleotides, the CDR3 is TGTGCCTGGAGCCCGGGCGGGACCGAGCAGTTCTTC.

This clone was found a few times. Other DNA sequences from this sample encode an identical CDR3 as well. V usage is TRBV29-1 and J usage is TRBJ1-3; TRBD1 is a possible D gene (5 bases). Germline values: CDR1 SQVTM, CDR2 ANQGSEA. The CDR3 covers 15 residues. The V and J ends lost 5 bases and 0 bases respectively, with 14 bases between them. The CDR3 DNA reads TGCAGCGTTAAGAGGGAGGGGATCTCTGGAAACACCATATATTTT. This encodes CSVKREGISGNTIYF.

J is TRBJ1-2 and V is TRBV6-1, with 10 bases fitting TRBD1. J lost 5 bases, V lost 3 bases, and 3 bases had no gene match. Germline V gives CDR1 MNHNS, CDR2 SASEGT. The CDR3 length is 14 residues. Here the CDR3 DNA reads TGTGCCAGCAGTGATGGACAGGGGGGATATGGCTACACCTTC. Translation gives CASSDGQGGYGYTF.

This clone was picked up a small number of times. The chain combines TRBV19 with TRBJ2-3; 9 positions match TRBD1. CDR1 LNHDA and CDR2 SQIVND come from the germline V gene (reference sequence). This CDR3 has 14 amino acids. V dropped 5 bases and J dropped 8; count of bases not matched to a gene: 8. As DNA, the CDR3 is TGTGCCAGTAGTCAACAGGGGGCATCAGGTACGCAGTATTTT. This codes for CASSQQGASGTQYF.

This sequence joins TRBV5-1 and TRBJ2-5; no clear D gene. The J call may be faulty, since TRBJ2-7 better matches the DNA end. Germline values: CDR1 SGHRS, CDR2 YFSETQ. CDR3 length: 13 residues. DNA of the CDR3: TGCGCCAGCAGCTTGGCCTCTGACTACGAGCAGTACTTC. Protein: CASSLASDYEQYF.

The genes are TRBV6-5 and TRBJ2-1; TRBD2 aligns across 7 bases. V shed 6 bases and J 3 bases; nucleotides not matched to a gene: 2. CDR1 and CDR2 from the germline V gene are MNHEY and SVGAGI. The CDR3 extends over 13 amino acids. In nucleotides, the CDR3 is TGTGCCAGCAGAGCTAGCGGCTACAATGAGCAGTTCTTC. It translates to CASRASGYNEQFF.

V and J are TRBV10-1 and TRBJ2-7, with D possibly TRBD1 on 5 matching bases. CDR1 is WNHNN and CDR2 is SYGVQD in the germline V gene (reference sequence). This CDR3 region has 12 residues. V lost 5 bases and J lost 3, with 8 bases in between. The CDR3 spells CASSRDSYEQYF. CDR3 DNA: TGCGCCAGCAGTCGAGACAGCTACGAGCAGTACTTC.

This clone was found a few times. The rearrangement uses TRBV7-2 and TRBJ2-4; tentatively, D is TRBD1 (5 bases). Germline loops: CDR1 SGHTA, CDR2 FQGNSA. The CDR3 sequence is 15 residues long. Between the trimmed V and J ends, which lost 2 bases and 1 base, there was a span of 9 bases. In nucleotides, the CDR3 is TGTGCCAGCAGCTTACTCAGGGCGGCCAAAAACATTCAGTACTTC. It is translated as CASSLLRAAKNIQYF.

The J gene is TRBJ1-1, the V gene TRBV19; 9 nucleotides match TRBD1. Germline loops: CDR1 LNHDA, CDR2 SQIVND (reference sequence). Unmatched junction bases numbered 2, after V lost 4 bases and J lost 5 bases. CDR3 length equals 13 residues. Here the CDR3 DNA reads TGTGCCAGTAGTAAGGACAGGGGAACTGAAGCTTTCTTT. Residues: CASSKDRGTEAFF.

V usage is TRBV15 and J usage is TRBJ2-2, with D possibly matching TRBD1 (5 bases). Germline-derived CDR1 and CDR2 are LNHNV and YYDKDF (reference sequence). The CDR3 extends over 14 amino acids. Trimming pared 0 bases from V and 4 bases from J, leaving 6 bases between. CDR3 amino acids: CATSRDRATGELFF. The CDR3 region has the DNA TGTGCCACCAGCAGAGACAGGGCCACCGGGGAGCTGTTTTTT. The full variable domain, rest sourced from reference TRBV15 and TRBJ2-2, is DAMVIQNPRYQVTQFGKPVTLSCSQTLNHNVMYWYQQKSSQAPKLLFHYYDKDFNNEADTPDNFQSRRPNTSFCFLDIRSPGLGDTAMYLCATSRDRATGELFFGEGSRLTVL.

This rearrangement joins TRBV10-3 to TRBJ2-7; a possible D gene is TRBD2 (6 bases). The CDR3 runs to 14 residues. V gave up 6 bases and J gave up 0 bases, with 12 bases separating them. Germline V gene lookup returns CDR1 ENHRY and CDR2 SYGVKD. The CDR3 region has the DNA TGTGCCATCAGCCCGGGACTTAGCTCCTACGAGCAGTACTTC. Its protein is CAISPGLSSYEQYF.

V and J are TRBV5-6 and TRBJ2-7; 8 positions match TRBD2. The germline gives CDR1 SGHDT, CDR2 YYEEEE. The CDR3 length is 15 residues. J gave up 1 base and V 2 bases, and 5 bases lay outside the gene matches. The CDR3 is CASSLPGLGSYEQYF. The CDR3, as DNA: TGTGCCAGCAGCTTACCGGGACTAGGGTCCTACGAGCAGTACTTC.

This clone was observed a handful of times. The J gene is TRBJ2-5, the V gene TRBV27, with D maybe TRBD2 (5 bases). Trimming took 2 bases from V and 5 from J, leaving 18 bases between them. The germline gives CDR1 MNHEY, CDR2 SMNVEV (reference sequence). The CDR3 covers 16 residues. CDR3 region: CASSLGPGGAGETQYF. The CDR3 DNA reads TGTGCCAGCAGTTTAGGGCCCGGAGGAGCAGGCGAGACCCAGTACTTC.

This clone came up a few times. DNA of the CDR3: TGTGCTAGTGGTTTGGTACTTGGGGCGGGAGTCGACAATGAGCAGTTCTTC. Translation gives CASGLVLGAGVDNEQFF. The V call is TRBV12-5, the J call TRBJ2-1; 7 bases match TRBD2. The V gene's germline CDR1 is LGHNT and CDR2 FRNRAP. Losses at the gene ends were 0 bases for V and 5 bases for J; bases not matched to a gene: 10. CDR3 length: 17 residues.

This chain connects TRBV19 to TRBJ1-5; 8 positions agree with TRBD1. The V and J ends lost 6 bases and 0 bases, in that order; junction bases with no gene match: 7. Germline-derived CDR1 and CDR2 are LNHDA and SQIVND (reference sequence). This CDR3 region has 16 residues. The CDR3 DNA sequence: TGTGCCAGTAGCGTAGGGACAGGCGTTAGCAATCAGCCCCAGCATTTT. Translation gives CASSVGTGVSNQPQHF. Complete variable domain (other parts from reference TRBV19 and TRBJ1-5): DGGITQSPKYLFRKEGQNVTLSCEQNLNHDAMYWYRQDPGQGLRLIYYSQIVNDFQKGDIAEGYSVSREKKESFPLTVTSAQKNPTAFYLCASSVGTGVSNQPQHFGDGTRLSIL.